Detailed here is one T cell receptor beta chain. The sample belongs to a study of T cell changes during pregnancy in multiple sclerosis. Trimming pared 0 bases from V and 0 bases from J, leaving 12 bases between. The CDR3 has 16 residues. Germline V gene sequence: CDR1 SGHRS, CDR2 YFSETQ. Assay: immunoSEQ multiplex PCR; the TCRdb copy retains only in-frame clones and omits some. The sample has under 130,000 clones, 92% seen once. The sample consisted of peripheral blood, taken after pregnancy. The rearrangement links TRBV5-1 to TRBJ1-2, with D tentatively TRBD1 (5 bases). The receptor's source is a female donor with multiple sclerosis, enrolled in a pregnancy study. CDR3 protein: CASSLDPGKANYGYTF. The CDR3 DNA reads TGCGCCAGCAGCTTGGACCCAGGGAAGGCTAACTATGGCTACACCTTC.